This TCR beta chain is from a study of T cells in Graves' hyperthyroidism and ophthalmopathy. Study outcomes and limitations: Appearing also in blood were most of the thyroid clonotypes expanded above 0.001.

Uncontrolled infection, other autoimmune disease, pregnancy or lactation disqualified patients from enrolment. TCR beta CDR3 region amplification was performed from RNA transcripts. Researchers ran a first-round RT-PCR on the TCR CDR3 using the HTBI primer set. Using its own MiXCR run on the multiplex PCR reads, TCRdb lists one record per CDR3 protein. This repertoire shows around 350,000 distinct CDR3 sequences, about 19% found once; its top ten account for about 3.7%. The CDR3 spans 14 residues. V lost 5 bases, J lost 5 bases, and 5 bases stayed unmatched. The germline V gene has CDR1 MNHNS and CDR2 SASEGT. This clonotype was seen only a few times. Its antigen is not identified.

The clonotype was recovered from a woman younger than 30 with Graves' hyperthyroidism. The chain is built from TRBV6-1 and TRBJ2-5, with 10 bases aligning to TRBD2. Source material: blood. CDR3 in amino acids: CASSSSGRFETQYF. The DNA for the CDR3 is TGTGCCAGCAGTAGTAGCGGGAGGTTCGAGACCCAGTACTTC.